What follows is one TCR beta chain and its context. TCRdb keeps only in-frame clones here, not all; method: immunoSEQ multiplex PCR. The sample carries some 230,000 clones, around 84% recorded once. This sample stems from a study of blood T cell repertoires in COVID-19. The length of the CDR3 is 16 residues. The V gene end was trimmed by 4 bases and the J gene end by 1 base; junction bases not matched to a gene: 9. The germline V gene encodes CDR1 SGHNT and CDR2 YYREEE (reference sequence). This rearrangement joins TRBV5-4 to TRBJ1-1; 8 nucleotides match TRBD1. The sequence derives from a middle-aged man with acute or convalescent COVID-19. Input material: peripheral blood. CDR3 region: CASSTEDRDGNTEAFF. Written as DNA, the CDR3 is TGTGCCAGCAGCACTGAGGACAGGGACGGGAACACTGAAGCTTTCTTT.